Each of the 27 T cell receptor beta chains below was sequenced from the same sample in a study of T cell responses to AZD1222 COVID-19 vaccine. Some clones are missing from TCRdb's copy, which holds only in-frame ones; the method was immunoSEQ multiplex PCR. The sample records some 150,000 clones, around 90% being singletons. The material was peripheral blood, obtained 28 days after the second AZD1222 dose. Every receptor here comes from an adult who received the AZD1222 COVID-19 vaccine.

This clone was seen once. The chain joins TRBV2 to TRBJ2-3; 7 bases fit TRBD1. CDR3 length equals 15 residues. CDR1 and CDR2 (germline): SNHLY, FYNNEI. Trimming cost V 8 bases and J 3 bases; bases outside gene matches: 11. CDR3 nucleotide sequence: TGTGCCAGCTCCCTGACAGGGAATCCTACAGATACGCAGTATTTT. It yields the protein CASSLTGNPTDTQYF.

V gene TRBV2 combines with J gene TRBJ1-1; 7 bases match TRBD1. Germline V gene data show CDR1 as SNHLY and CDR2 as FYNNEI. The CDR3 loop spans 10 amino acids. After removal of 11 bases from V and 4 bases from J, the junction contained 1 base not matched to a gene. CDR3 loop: CAPGGTEAFF. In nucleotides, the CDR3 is TGTGCCCCAGGGGGCACTGAAGCTTTCTTT.

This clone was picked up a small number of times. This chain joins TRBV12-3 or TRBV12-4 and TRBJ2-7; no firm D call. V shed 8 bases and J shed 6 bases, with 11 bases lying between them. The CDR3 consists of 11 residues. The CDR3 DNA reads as TGTGCCAGCGAAGGAAAGGGCGAGCAGTACTTC. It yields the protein CASEGKGEQYF.

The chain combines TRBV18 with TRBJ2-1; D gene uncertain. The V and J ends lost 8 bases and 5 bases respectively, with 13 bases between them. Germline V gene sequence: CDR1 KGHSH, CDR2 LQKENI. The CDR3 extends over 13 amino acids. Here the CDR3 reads CASQPAIDNEQFF. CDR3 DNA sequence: TGTGCCAGCCAACCCGCGATAGACAATGAGCAGTTCTTC.

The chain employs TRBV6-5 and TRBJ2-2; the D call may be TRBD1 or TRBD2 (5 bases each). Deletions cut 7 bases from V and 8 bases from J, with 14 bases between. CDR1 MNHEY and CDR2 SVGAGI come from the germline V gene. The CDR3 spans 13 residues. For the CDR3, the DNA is TGTGCCAGCACCCGGGACGTCTGGGGGGAGCTGTTTTTT. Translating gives CASTRDVWGELFF.

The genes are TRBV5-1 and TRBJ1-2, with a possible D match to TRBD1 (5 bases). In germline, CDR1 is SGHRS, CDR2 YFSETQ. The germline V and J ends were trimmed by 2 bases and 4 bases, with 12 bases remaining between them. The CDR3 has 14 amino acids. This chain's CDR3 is CASSFQGSSYGYTF. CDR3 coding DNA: TGCGCCAGCAGCTTCCAGGGTTCCAGCTATGGCTACACCTTC.

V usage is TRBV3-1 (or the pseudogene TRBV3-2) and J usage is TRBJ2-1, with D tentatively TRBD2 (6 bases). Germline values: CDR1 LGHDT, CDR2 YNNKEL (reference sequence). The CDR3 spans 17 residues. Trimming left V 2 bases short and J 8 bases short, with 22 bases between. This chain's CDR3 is CASSQRRGSAFVDEQFF. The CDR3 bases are TGTGCCAGCAGCCAAAGGAGGGGTAGCGCCTTTGTAGATGAGCAGTTCTTC.

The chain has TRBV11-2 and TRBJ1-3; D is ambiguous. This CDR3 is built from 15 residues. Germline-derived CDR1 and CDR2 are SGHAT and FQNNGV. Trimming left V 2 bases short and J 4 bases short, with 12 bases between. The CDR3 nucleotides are TGTGCCAGCAGCTTAACTTCGGATCTCGGAAACACCATATATTTT. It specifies CASSLTSDLGNTIYF.

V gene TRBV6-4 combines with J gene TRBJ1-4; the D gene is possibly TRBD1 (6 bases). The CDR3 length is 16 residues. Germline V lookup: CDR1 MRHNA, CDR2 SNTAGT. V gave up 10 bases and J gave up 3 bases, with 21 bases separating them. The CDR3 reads CANPPGGGRANEKLFF. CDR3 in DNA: TGTGCCAACCCACCCGGGGGGGGGCGGGCTAATGAAAAACTGTTTTTT.

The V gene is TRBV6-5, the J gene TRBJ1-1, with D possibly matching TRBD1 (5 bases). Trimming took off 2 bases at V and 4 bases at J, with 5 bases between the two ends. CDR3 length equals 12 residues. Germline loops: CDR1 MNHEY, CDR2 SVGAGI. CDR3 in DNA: TGTGCCAGCAGTTACGGGGGCACTGAAGCTTTCTTT. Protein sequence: CASSYGGTEAFF.

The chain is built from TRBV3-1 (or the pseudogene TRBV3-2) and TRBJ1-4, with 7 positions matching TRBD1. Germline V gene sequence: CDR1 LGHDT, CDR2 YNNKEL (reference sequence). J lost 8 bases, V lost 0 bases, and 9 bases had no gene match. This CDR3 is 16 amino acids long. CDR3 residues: CASSQEGGQSLEKLFF. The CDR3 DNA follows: TGTGCCAGCAGCCAAGAGGGGGGACAGTCCCTAGAAAAACTGTTTTTT.

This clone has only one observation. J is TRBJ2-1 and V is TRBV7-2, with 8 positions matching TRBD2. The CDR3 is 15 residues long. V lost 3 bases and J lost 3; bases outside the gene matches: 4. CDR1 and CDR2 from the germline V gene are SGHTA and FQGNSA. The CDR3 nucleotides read TGTGCCAGCAGCTTTAAAGCGGGGGACTACAATGAGCAGTTCTTC. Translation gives CASSFKAGDYNEQFF.

In nucleotides, the CDR3 is TGTGCCAGCGGTAGAGCACATCGCACAGATACGCAGTATTTT. It yields the protein CASGRAHRTDTQYF. The chain combines TRBV11-2 with TRBJ2-3; unclear D gene. Trimming stripped 8 bases from V and 1 base from J, with 13 bases between. From germline, CDR1 is SGHAT and CDR2 FQNNGV. This CDR3 is built from 14 residues.

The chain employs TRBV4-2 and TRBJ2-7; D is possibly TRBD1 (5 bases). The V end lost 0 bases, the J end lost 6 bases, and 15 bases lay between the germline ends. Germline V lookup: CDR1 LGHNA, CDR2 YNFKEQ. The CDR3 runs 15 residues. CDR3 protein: CASSQERGHSGEQYF. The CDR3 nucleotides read TGTGCCAGCAGCCAAGAAAGAGGACATTCTGGCGAGCAGTACTTC.

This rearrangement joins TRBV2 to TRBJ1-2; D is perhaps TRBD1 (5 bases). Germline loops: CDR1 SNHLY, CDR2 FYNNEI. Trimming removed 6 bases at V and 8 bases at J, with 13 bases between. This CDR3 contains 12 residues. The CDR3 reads CASRVEGEGYTF. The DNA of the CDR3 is TGTGCCAGCAGGGTAGAAGGGGAGGGCTACACCTTC. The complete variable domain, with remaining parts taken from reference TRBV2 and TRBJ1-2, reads EPEVTQTPSHQVTQMGQEVILRCVPISNHLYFYWYRQILGQKVEFLVSFYNNEISEKSEIFDDQFSVERPDGSNFTLKIRSTKLEDSAMYFCASRVEGEGYTFGSGTRLTVV.

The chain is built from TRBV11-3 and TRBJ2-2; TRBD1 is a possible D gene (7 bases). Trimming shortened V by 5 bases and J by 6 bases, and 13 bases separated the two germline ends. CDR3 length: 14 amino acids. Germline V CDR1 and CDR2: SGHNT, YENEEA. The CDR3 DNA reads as TGTGCCAGCAGCCAGGGGGGCCAGGCCGGGGAGCTGTTTTTT. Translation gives CASSQGGQAGELFF.

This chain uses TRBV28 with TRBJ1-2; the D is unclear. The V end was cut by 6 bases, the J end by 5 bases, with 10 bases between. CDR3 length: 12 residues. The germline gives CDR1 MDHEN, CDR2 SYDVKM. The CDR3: CASSAIGYGYTF. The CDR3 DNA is TGTGCCAGCAGCGCTATCGGTTATGGCTACACCTTC.

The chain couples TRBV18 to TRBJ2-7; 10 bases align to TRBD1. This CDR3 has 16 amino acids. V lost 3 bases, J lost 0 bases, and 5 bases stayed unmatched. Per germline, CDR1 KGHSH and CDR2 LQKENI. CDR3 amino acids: CASSPPGTGDSYEQYF. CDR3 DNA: TGTGCCAGCTCACCCCCTGGGACAGGGGACTCCTACGAGCAGTACTTC. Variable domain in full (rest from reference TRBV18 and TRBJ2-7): NAGVMQNPRHLVRRRGQEARLRCSPMKGHSHVYWYRQLPEEGLKFMVYLQKENIIDESGMPKERFSAEFPKEGPSILRIQQVVRGDSAAYFCASSPPGTGDSYEQYFGPGTRLTVT.

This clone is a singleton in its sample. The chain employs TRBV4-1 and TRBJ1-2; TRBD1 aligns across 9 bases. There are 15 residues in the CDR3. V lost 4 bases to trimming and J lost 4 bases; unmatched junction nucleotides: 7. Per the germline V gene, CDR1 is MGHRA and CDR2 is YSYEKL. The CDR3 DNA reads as TGCGCCAGCAGCCCCCAACAGGGACAGGGCTATGGCTACACCTTC. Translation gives CASSPQQGQGYGYTF.

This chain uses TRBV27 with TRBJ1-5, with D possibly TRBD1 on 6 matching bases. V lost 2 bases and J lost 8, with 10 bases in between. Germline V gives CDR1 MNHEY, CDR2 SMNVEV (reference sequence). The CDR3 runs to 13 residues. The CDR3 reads CASSLTGAEPQHF. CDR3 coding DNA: TGTGCCAGCAGTTTAACGGGGGCTGAGCCCCAGCATTTT.

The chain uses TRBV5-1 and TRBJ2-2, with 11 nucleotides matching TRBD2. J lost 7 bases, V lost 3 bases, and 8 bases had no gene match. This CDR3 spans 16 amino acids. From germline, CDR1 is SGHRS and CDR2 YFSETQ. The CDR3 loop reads CASSSTSGSYGGELFF. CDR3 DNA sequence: TGCGCCAGCAGCTCTACTAGCGGGAGTTACGGCGGGGAGCTGTTTTTT.

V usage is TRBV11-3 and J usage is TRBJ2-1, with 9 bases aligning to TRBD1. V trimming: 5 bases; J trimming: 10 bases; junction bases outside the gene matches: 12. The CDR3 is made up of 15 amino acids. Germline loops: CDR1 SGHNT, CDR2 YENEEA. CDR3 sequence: CASSPRDREPEEQFF. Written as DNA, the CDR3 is TGTGCCAGCAGCCCCCGGGACAGGGAGCCCGAGGAGCAGTTCTTC.

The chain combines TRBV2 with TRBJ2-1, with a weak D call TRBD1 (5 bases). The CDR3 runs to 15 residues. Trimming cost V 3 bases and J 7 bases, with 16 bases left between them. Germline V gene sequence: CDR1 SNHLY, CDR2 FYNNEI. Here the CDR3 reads CASSDFRQGSNEQFF. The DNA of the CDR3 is TGTGCCAGCAGTGACTTCCGGCAGGGAAGTAATGAGCAGTTCTTC.

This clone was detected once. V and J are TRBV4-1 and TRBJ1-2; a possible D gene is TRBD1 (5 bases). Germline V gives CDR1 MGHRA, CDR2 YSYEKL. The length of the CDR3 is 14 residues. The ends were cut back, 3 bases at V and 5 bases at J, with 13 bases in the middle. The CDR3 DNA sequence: TGCGCCAGCAGCCAGTCACCGACAGAGTATGGCTACACCTTC. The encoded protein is CASSQSPTEYGYTF.

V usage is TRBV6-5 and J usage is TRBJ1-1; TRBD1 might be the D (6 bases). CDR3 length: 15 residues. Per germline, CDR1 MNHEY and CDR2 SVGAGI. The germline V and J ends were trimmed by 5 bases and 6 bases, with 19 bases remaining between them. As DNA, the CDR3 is TGTGCCAGCAGTAACCCTCGAGGGGGGTTCGCTGAAGCTTTCTTT. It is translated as CASSNPRGGFAEAFF.

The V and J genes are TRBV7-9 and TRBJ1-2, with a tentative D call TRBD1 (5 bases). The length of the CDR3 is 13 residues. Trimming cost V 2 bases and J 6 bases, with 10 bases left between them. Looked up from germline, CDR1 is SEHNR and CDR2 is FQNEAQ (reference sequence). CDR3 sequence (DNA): TGTGCCAGCAGCTTAAGTCAGGGCGATGGCTACACCTTC. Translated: CASSLSQGDGYTF.

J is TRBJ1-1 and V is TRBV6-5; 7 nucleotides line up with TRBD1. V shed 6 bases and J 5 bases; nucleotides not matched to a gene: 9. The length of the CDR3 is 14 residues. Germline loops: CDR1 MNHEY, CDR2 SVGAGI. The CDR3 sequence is CASSRQGSRTEAFF. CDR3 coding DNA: TGTGCCAGCAGCCGACAGGGTAGTAGAACTGAAGCTTTCTTT.